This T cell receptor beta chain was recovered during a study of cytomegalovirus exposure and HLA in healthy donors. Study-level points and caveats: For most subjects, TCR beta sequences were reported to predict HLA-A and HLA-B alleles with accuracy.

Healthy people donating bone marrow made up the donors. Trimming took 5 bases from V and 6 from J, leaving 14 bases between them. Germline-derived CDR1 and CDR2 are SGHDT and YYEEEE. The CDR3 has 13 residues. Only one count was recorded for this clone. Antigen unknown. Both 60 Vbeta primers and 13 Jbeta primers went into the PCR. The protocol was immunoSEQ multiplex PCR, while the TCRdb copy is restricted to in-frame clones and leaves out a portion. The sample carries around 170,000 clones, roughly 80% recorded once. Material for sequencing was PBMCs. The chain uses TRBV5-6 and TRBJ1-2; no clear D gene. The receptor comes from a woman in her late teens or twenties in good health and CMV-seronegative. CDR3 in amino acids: CASSRGAPDGYTF. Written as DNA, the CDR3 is TGTGCCAGCAGTCGCGGAGCACCAGATGGCTACACCTTC.